Each of the 18 T cell receptor beta chains below was sequenced from the same sample in a study of cytomegalovirus exposure and HLA in healthy donors. Primers for the PCR totalled 60 Vbeta and 13 Jbeta. The table came from immunoSEQ multiplex PCR; TCRdb's copy has only in-frame clones and leaves some out. The sample yields tens of thousands of clones, 70% to 85% seen once. Material: PBMCs. All receptors derive from a human donor in good health.

The gene calls are TRBV5-6 and TRBJ1-5; 8 bases are a match to TRBD1. Germline V CDR1 and CDR2: SGHDT, YYEEEE. V lost 2 bases to trimming and J lost 3 bases; unmatched junction nucleotides: 4. CDR3 size: 15 residues. This CDR3 reads CASSFGTGYNQPQHF. CDR3 nucleotides: TGTGCCAGCAGCTTCGGGACAGGCTACAATCAGCCCCAGCATTTT.

The J gene is TRBJ2-7, the V gene TRBV11-2; the match to TRBD2 covers 10 bases. The CDR3 totals 17 residues. Germline values: CDR1 SGHAT, CDR2 FQNNGV. The trim removed 2 bases at V and 1 base at J, leaving 8 bases unmatched. CDR3 region: CASSLRAGTSVSYEQYF. As DNA, the CDR3 is TGTGCCAGCAGCTTAAGGGCTGGGACTAGCGTATCCTACGAGCAGTACTTC.

The rearrangement joins TRBV6-4 to TRBJ1-1; no definite D call. The germline V gene has CDR1 MRHNA and CDR2 SNTAGT. Deletions cut 2 bases from V and 0 bases from J, with 7 bases between. The CDR3 has 14 amino acids. The CDR3 nucleotides read TGTGCCAGCAGTGACGGGCCATTGAACACTGAAGCTTTCTTT. Its protein product is CASSDGPLNTEAFF.

The V gene is TRBV2, the J gene TRBJ2-7; no firm D call. V lost 1 base and J lost 2, with 12 bases in between. Germline CDR1 is SNHLY and CDR2 is FYNNEI. The CDR3 spans 15 residues. CDR3 nucleotides: TGTGCCAGCAGTGAAGATGGCATCACCACCTACGAGCAGTACTTC. It encodes CASSEDGITTYEQYF.

The chain employs TRBV29-1 and TRBJ2-1, with 7 bases identical to TRBD2. The V gene end was trimmed by 7 bases and the J gene end by 0 bases; junction bases not matched to a gene: 9. Germline V gives CDR1 SQVTM, CDR2 ANQGSEA. The CDR3 loop spans 15 amino acids. CDR3 bases: TGCAGCGGGGGGAAGCGGGACGTCTCCTACAATGAGCAGTTCTTC. It encodes CSGGKRDVSYNEQFF.

This clone was found a few times. This chain links TRBV5-1 with TRBJ1-1; 7 bases line up with TRBD1. This CDR3 spans 15 amino acids. J was trimmed by 3 bases and V by 6 bases; bases with no gene match: 11. Germline CDR1 reads SGHRS; CDR2 reads YFSETQ. CDR3 sequence: CASTRQGGVDTEAFF. In DNA form, the CDR3 reads TGCGCCAGCACCCGACAGGGTGGCGTGGACACTGAAGCTTTCTTT.

This clone appeared a few times. V usage is TRBV7-9 and J usage is TRBJ1-2; 7 positions agree with TRBD1. V was pared by 5 bases and J by 8 bases, with 8 bases of the junction left unmatched. This CDR3 is built from 13 residues. Germline-derived CDR1 and CDR2 are SEHNR and FQNEAQ (reference sequence). The CDR3 sequence is CASSPGTVLGYTF. The CDR3 DNA reads TGTGCCAGCAGCCCTGGGACAGTTCTAGGCTACACCTTC.

The chain has TRBV5-1 and TRBJ2-7, with 9 bases lining up with TRBD2. Germline V gene data show CDR1 as SGHRS and CDR2 as YFSETQ. The CDR3 runs 15 residues. The junction had 2 bases not matched to a gene; V was cut back by 1 base and J by 0 bases. The CDR3 DNA reads TGCGCCAGCAGCTTGAGCGGGGGGAGCTCCTACGAGCAGTACTTC. Its translation is CASSLSGGSSYEQYF. Full variable domain (remainder filled in from reference TRBV5-1 and TRBJ2-7): KAGVTQTPRYLIKTRGQQVTLSCSPISGHRSVSWYQQTPGQGLQFLFEYFSETQRNKGNFPGRFSGRQFSNSRSEMNVSTLELGDSALYLCASSLSGGSSYEQYFGPGTRLTVT.

The V and J genes are TRBV30 and TRBJ1-2; perhaps TRBD1 as D (6 bases). Deletions cut 1 base from V and 1 base from J, with 13 bases between. The V gene's germline CDR1 is GTSNPN and CDR2 SVGIG (reference sequence). The CDR3 consists of 15 residues. The CDR3 nucleotides read TGTGCCTGGAGTGACCCCGACAGGCTTAACTATGGCTACACCTTC. Its translation: CAWSDPDRLNYGYTF.

This clone came up a few times. This chain connects TRBV28 to TRBJ2-7; possibly TRBD1 for D (5 bases). Germline V CDR1 and CDR2: MDHEN, SYDVKM. CDR3 size: 13 residues. Trimming took off 5 bases at V and 2 bases at J, with 10 bases between the two ends. CDR3 region: CASSPRVPYEQYF. CDR3 DNA: TGTGCCAGCAGTCCCAGGGTCCCCTACGAGCAGTACTTC.

The chain combines TRBV28 with TRBJ1-1, with D possibly being TRBD1 (5 bases). Per the germline V gene, CDR1 is MDHEN and CDR2 is SYDVKM. The CDR3 sequence is 15 residues long. Between the trimmed V and J ends, which lost 5 bases and 4 bases, there was a span of 17 bases. The chain's CDR3 is CASSPTGWQGTEAFF. In nucleotides, the CDR3 is TGTGCCAGCAGTCCCACCGGGTGGCAGGGCACTGAAGCTTTCTTT.

The V call is TRBV13, the J call TRBJ2-7, with 7 bases lining up with TRBD1. In germline, CDR1 is PRHDT, CDR2 FYEKMQ (reference sequence). After removal of 5 bases from V and 2 bases from J, the junction contained 9 bases not matched to a gene. The CDR3 has 15 amino acids. The DNA for the CDR3 is TGTGCCAGCAGCCCCTCCGGGACAGAGACCTACGAGCAGTACTTC. This translates into CASSPSGTETYEQYF.

The gene calls are TRBV7-6 and TRBJ2-1; no clear D gene. This CDR3 has 14 amino acids. Trimming took off 5 bases at V and 4 bases at J, with 12 bases between the two ends. Germline values: CDR1 SGHVS, CDR2 FNYEAQ. CDR3 nucleotides: TGTGCCAGCAGCCCTAACTCCCTTTACAATGAGCAGTTCTTC. The encoded protein is CASSPNSLYNEQFF.

The chain joins TRBV28 to TRBJ2-5; 9 bases map to TRBD2. Germline V gives CDR1 MDHEN, CDR2 SYDVKM. This CDR3 is 13 amino acids long. With V trimmed by 8 bases and J by 5 bases, 6 bases remained unmatched. CDR3 sequence: CASSGAGGETQYF. For the CDR3, the DNA is TGTGCCAGCTCCGGAGCGGGAGGTGAGACCCAGTACTTC. The full variable domain, completed using reference TRBV28 and TRBJ2-5, is DVKVTQSSRYLVKRTGEKVFLECVQDMDHENMFWYRQDPGLGLRLIYFSYDVKMKEKGDIPEGYSVSREKKERFSLILESASTNQTSMYLCASSGAGGETQYFGPGTRLLVL.

The chain couples TRBV5-6 to TRBJ2-1, with 8 bases matching TRBD1. The CDR3 is 15 residues long. V trimming: 3 bases; J trimming: 3 bases; junction bases outside the gene matches: 5. Germline values: CDR1 SGHDT, CDR2 YYEEEE. CDR3 nucleotide sequence: TGTGCCAGCAGCTCTCCTGGACAGGGCTACAATGAGCAGTTCTTC. Its translation: CASSSPGQGYNEQFF.

The V gene is TRBV6-1, the J gene TRBJ2-7; 10 bases map to TRBD2. J gave up 5 bases and V 1 base, and 11 bases lay outside the gene matches. The V gene's germline CDR1 is MNHNS and CDR2 SASEGT. The CDR3 covers 17 residues. CDR3: CASSEEGWLAGAHEQYF. CDR3 DNA: TGTGCCAGCAGTGAAGAGGGGTGGCTAGCGGGAGCCCACGAGCAGTACTTC.

The chain couples TRBV7-8 to TRBJ2-5; D is perhaps TRBD2 (5 bases). The germline gives CDR1 SGHVS, CDR2 FQNEAQ. V shed 5 bases and J shed 5 bases, with 15 bases lying between them. The CDR3 spans 14 residues. The CDR3 region has the DNA TGTGCCAGCAGCCGCCTGCTAGCCGGGGAGACCCAGTACTTC. This translates into CASSRLLAGETQYF.

The chain employs TRBV11-2 and TRBJ1-3; D is perhaps TRBD1 (5 bases). Germline values: CDR1 SGHAT, CDR2 FQNNGV. The CDR3 covers 14 residues. Trimming removed 4 bases at V and 5 bases at J, with 12 bases between. The CDR3, as DNA: TGTGCCAGCAGCTGGCCCGACAGTCGAAACACCATATATTTT. Amino acids: CASSWPDSRNTIYF.